A selection of T cell receptor beta chains follows, all from one sample in a study of OX40 agonist ivuxolimab in advanced cancers. Clones were sequenced by immunoSEQ multiplex PCR, and TCRdb holds only the in-frame ones, with some missing. Seen here are under 65,000 clones, around 84% observed once, and the top ten hold just over 20%. Sequenced material: CD4+ or CD8+ T cells sorted from blood, taken in a trial of the OX40 agonist ivuxolimab. All receptors come from an adult with an advanced solid tumor such as melanoma, head and neck, liver or kidney cancer. The CDR3 runs from the conserved cysteine through the conserved F or W. The D gene is left open where the match is weak. Size is stated for part of the rows, as once, few or many counts, or as a class when the clone is expanded.

TRBJ2-5 | NA | NA | TRBV18 | TGTGCCAGCTCGCTACAGGATCAGTACCAAGAGACCCAGTACTTC | CASSLQDQYQETQYF
TRBJ2-3 | NA | NA | TRBV7-2 | TGTGCCAGCAGCTTGGGGACAACCAGCACAGATACGCAGTATTTT | CASSLGTTSTDTQYF
TRBJ1-2 | NA | NA | TRBV6-6 | TGTGCCAGCCAGGGCCGCCTCGACGGCTACACCTTC | CASQGRLDGYTF
TRBJ2-7 | NA | NA | TRBV7-9 | TGTGCCAGCAGCCCCCGGGAGATGACCTACGAGCAGTACTTC | CASSPREMTYEQYF
TRBJ1-2 | NA | NA | TRBV9 | TGTGCCAGCAGCCCCAGGTCCGGGGCTAGGTCCCTACGCGACTATGGCTACACCTTC | CASSPRSGARSLRDYGYTF
TRBJ2-5 | NA | NA | TRBV9 | TGTGCCAGCAGCGTCGCAGGGACGACCCAAGAGACCCAGTACTTC | CASSVAGTTQETQYF
TRBJ2-7 | NA | few | TRBV4-1 | TGCGCCAGCAGCCCCGGTGGGGCGCCCGAGCAGTACTTC | CASSPGGAPEQYF
TRBJ2-1 | TRBD2 | NA | TRBV14 | TGTGCCAGCAGCCAAGTGAGTTGGTCGGGGGGCAATGAGCAGTTCTTC | CASSQVSWSGGNEQFF
TRBJ1-3 | NA | NA | TRBV7-8 | TGTGCCAGCAGCTTATCCCCGGGTTCTGGAAACACCATATATTTT | CASSLSPGSGNTIYF
TRBJ2-7 | NA | NA | TRBV6-5 | TGTGCCAGCCGAGACATCAGGGGCGAGCAGTACTTC | CASRDIRGEQYF
TRBJ1-2 | TRBD1 | NA | TRBV7-9 | TGTGCCAGCAGCTTGGTCGTTTTGTCCGGGACAGGGAAAGGATATGGCTACACCTTC | CASSLVVLSGTGKGYGYTF
TRBJ2-6 | TRBD1 | NA | TRBV9 | TGTGCCAGCAGCGTCCGACAGGGTAACGGGGCCAACGTCCTGACTTTC | CASSVRQGNGANVLTF
TRBJ2-2 | NA | NA | TRBV15 | TGTGCCACCGCCGGGCCGACGAGTAACACCGGGGAGCTGTTTTTT | CATAGPTSNTGELFF
TRBJ2-3 | NA | NA | TRBV29-1 | TGCAGCGTTGAAGACACCCCAGATACGCAGTATTTT | CSVEDTPDTQYF
TRBJ1-2 | NA | NA | TRBV4-2 | TGTGCCAGCAGCCAAGAGACGGACTATGGCTACACCTTC | CASSQETDYGYTF
TRBJ1-3 | NA | NA | TRBV4-1 | TGCGCCAGCAGCCAAGGCAGGGGAGGAGGAAACACCATATATTTT | CASSQGRGGGNTIYF
TRBJ1-1 | NA | NA | TRBV6-1 | TGTGCCTCGCCCGGACCTGAAGCTTTCTTT | CASPGPEAFF
TRBJ2-1 | NA | few | TRBV5-1 | TGCGCCAGCAGCGGGGGGCGCGAGTTCTTC | CASSGGREFF
TRBJ2-2 | TRBD2 | NA | TRBV7-3 | TGTGCCAGCAGCTTTTGGACTGTTCTAGCGGGGGGACGGAACACCGGGGAGCTGTTTTTT | CASSFWTVLAGGRNTGELFF
TRBJ2-1 | NA | NA | TRBV29-1 | TGCAGCGTGGTCTACAATGAGCAGTTCTTC | CSVVYNEQFF
TRBJ2-1 | NA | NA | TRBV4-2 | TGTGCCAGCAGCCAAGATGAGGATGAGCAGTTCTTC | CASSQDEDEQFF
TRBJ2-3 | TRBD2 | NA | TRBV7-9 | TGTGCCAGCAGTTCCCTAGCGGGGGTTCAAGATACGCAGTATTTT | CASSSLAGVQDTQYF
TRBJ2-2 | NA | few | TRBV5-6 | TGTGCCAGCAGCTTGGCCGGAGGGGGGGAGCTGTTTTTT | CASSLAGGGELFF
TRBJ1-2 | TRBD1 | NA | TRBV6-5 | TGTGCCAGCAGCTTACGACAGGGAGGCGGCTACACCTTC | CASSLRQGGGYTF
TRBJ1-2 | NA | NA | TRBV27 | TGTGCCAGCAGTTTTACGTCCGCTGGGGGCTACACCTTC | CASSFTSAGGYTF
TRBJ1-2 | NA | NA | TRBV7-9 | TGTGCCAGCAGCTTATTCGTAGCAGACAAGACCTATGGCTACACCTTC | CASSLFVADKTYGYTF
TRBJ1-2 | TRBD1 | once | TRBV4-3 | TGCGCCAGCAGCCAAGATAGACAGGGATCTAACTATGGCTACACCTTC | CASSQDRQGSNYGYTF
TRBJ2-3 | TRBD2 | NA | TRBV6-1 | TGTGCCAGCAGTGAATGGGGGACTACCACAGATACGCAGTATTTT | CASSEWGTTTDTQYF
TRBJ1-5 | NA | once | TRBV6-6 | TGTGCCAGCAGTGGAGGGGGGGCGAGGAGCAATCAGCCCCAGCATTTT | CASSGGGARSNQPQHF
TRBJ2-3 | NA | once | TRBV5-4 | TGTGCCAGCAGCTTGGTGCCCCTCGATTCGGGAGATACGCAGTATTTT | CASSLVPLDSGDTQYF
TRBJ2-7 | NA | NA | TRBV4-3 | TGCGCCAGCAGCCCAGTGGGCAGGACTTACGAGCAGTACTTC | CASSPVGRTYEQYF
TRBJ1-2 | NA | NA | TRBV7-6 | TGTGCCAGCAGCCCGGCCCCTGGGCAGTCTAACTATGGCTACACCTTC | CASSPAPGQSNYGYTF
TRBJ2-1 | NA | NA | TRBV15 | TGTGCCACCAGCAGAGATGATCGGGGCATCTACAATGAGCAGTTCTTC | CATSRDDRGIYNEQFF
TRBJ1-2 | NA | NA | TRBV11-2 | TGTGCCAGCAGTCTTATTCACAGGGCCCGAGGGGGCTACACCTTC | CASSLIHRARGGYTF
TRBJ2-5 | NA | NA | TRBV4-2 | TGTGCCAGCAGCCAAAGAATAGGGTCTAAGGGGGAGACCCAGTACTTC | CASSQRIGSKGETQYF
TRBJ2-7 | NA | medium-sized | TRBV19 | TGTGCCAGTAGCACCGCAGTAGCCTACGAGCAGTACTTC | CASSTAVAYEQYF
TRBJ1-2 | NA | NA | TRBV7-2 | TGTGCCAGCAGCTTAGAGGCAGGGTATGGTTATGGCTACACCTTC | CASSLEAGYGYGYTF
TRBJ2-2 | NA | NA | TRBV10-2 | TGCGCCAGCAGGGAACCGGGGGTGTGGACCGGGGAGCTGTTTTTT | CASREPGVWTGELFF
TRBJ2-7 | TRBD2 | NA | TRBV11-3 | TGTGCCAGCAGCTCGGGGACTAGCGACTACGAGCAGTACTTC | CASSSGTSDYEQYF
TRBJ1-3 | NA | NA | TRBV11-2 | TGTGCCAGCAGCCAGGAAGGCGGCTCTGGAAACACCATATATTTT | CASSQEGGSGNTIYF
TRBJ2-3 | NA | NA | TRBV19 | TGTGCCAGTCGGGACACCAGGAACACAGATACGCAGTATTTT | CASRDTRNTDTQYF
TRBJ1-4 | NA | once | TRBV27 | TGTGCCAGCAACCCTCTCCGAGGGCTGTTTTTT | CASNPLRGLFF
TRBJ2-2 | NA | NA | TRBV6-5 | TGTGCCAGCAGGGAACAGGTCTATACCGGGGAGCTGTTTTTT | CASREQVYTGELFF